A selection of T cell receptor beta chains follows, all from one sample in a study of graft-versus-host responses after intestinal transplantation. Their specific antigens are unknown. Using immunoSEQ multiplex PCR, the repertoire was profiled, and TCRdb retains in-frame clones only, with some absent. Here the sample spans approximately 120,000 clones, more than 90% being singletons. Specimen: unstimulated CD4+ T cells sorted from spleen or lymph node cells, collected before intestinal transplant. The origin of the receptors is a human donor who received an intestinal transplant. CDR3s include the opening cysteine and the closing phenylalanine or tryptophan. D genes are given only for firm matches. Clone sizes are given selectively: once, few, many, or a class where the clone is expanded.

length	V	J	D	size	CDR3	DNA
14	TRBV19	TRBJ2-7	TRBD1	.	CASRRTGPTYEQYF	TGTGCCAGTAGGAGGACAGGTCCTACCTACGAGCAGTACTTC
15	TRBV28	TRBJ2-1	TRBD2	.	CASSSIAGGQNEQFF	TGTGCCAGCAGTTCTATAGCGGGGGGGCAGAATGAGCAGTTCTTC
13	TRBV19	TRBJ1-1	TRBD1	few	CASNRGRVAEAFF	TGTGCCAGTAACAGGGGAAGAGTCGCTGAAGCTTTCTTT
15	TRBV30	TRBJ1-6	.	.	CAWSVGGRLARVLHF	TGTGCCTGGAGTGTAGGTGGCAGGTTGGCCCGGGTCCTCCACTTT
16	TRBV7-8	TRBJ2-1	.	.	CASSLVRGISYNEQFF	TGTGCCAGCAGCTTAGTGCGCGGGATCTCCTACAATGAGCAGTTCTTC
13	TRBV6-6	TRBJ1-2	.	.	CASTSTQGSGYTF	TGTGCCAGCACTTCGACCCAGGGATCTGGCTACACCTTC
14	TRBV19	TRBJ2-5	TRBD2	.	CASSRLAGEETQYF	TGTGCCAGTAGCCGACTAGCGGGGGAAGAGACCCAGTACTTC
15	TRBV18	TRBJ1-1	TRBD1	.	CASSFRQGLGTEAFF	TGTGCCAGCTCATTCCGACAGGGCCTGGGCACTGAAGCTTTCTTT
15	TRBV4-2	TRBJ1-1	.	.	CASSQDQDVNTEAFF	TGTGCCAGCAGCCAAGACCAGGACGTTAACACTGAAGCTTTCTTT
14	TRBV7-9	TRBJ1-2	.	.	CASSPQGLDYGYTF	TGTGCCAGCAGCCCGCAGGGATTAGATTATGGCTACACCTTC
15	TRBV7-9	TRBJ2-5	.	.	CASSSVPADQETQYF	TGTGCCAGCAGCTCTGTTCCCGCTGACCAAGAGACCCAGTACTTC
15	TRBV19	TRBJ2-1	TRBD1	.	CASSIADRGNNEQFF	TGTGCCAGTAGTATAGCGGACAGGGGCAACAATGAGCAGTTCTTC
13	TRBV2	TRBJ1-2	.	.	CASDGTDNYGYTF	TGTGCCAGCGACGGGACCGACAACTATGGCTACACCTTC
15	TRBV10-3	TRBJ2-7	TRBD1	.	CAISDPGQGSYEQYF	TGTGCCATCAGTGATCCGGGACAGGGGTCCTACGAGCAGTACTTC
15	TRBV10-2	TRBJ1-6	.	.	CASSETGMGNSPLHF	TGCGCCAGCAGTGAGACAGGGATGGGTAATTCACCCCTCCACTTT
11	TRBV6-1	TRBJ1-2	.	.	CASSSSYGYTF	TGTGCCAGCAGTTCCTCATATGGCTACACCTTC
13	TRBV4-1	TRBJ2-7	.	few	CASSQETGYEQYF	TGCGCCAGCAGCCAAGAAACAGGTTACGAGCAGTACTTC
13	TRBV27	TRBJ2-2	.	.	CASSFQVFGELFF	TGTGCCAGCAGTTTCCAGGTCTTCGGGGAGCTGTTTTTT
16	TRBV7-9	TRBJ2-3	.	.	CASSFREELLEATQYF	TGTGCCAGCAGCTTCCGGGAAGAGCTTTTAGAAGCTACGCAGTATTTT
13	TRBV5-1	TRBJ2-5	TRBD1	.	CASSFTGVETQYF	TGCGCCAGCAGCTTCACAGGGGTAGAGACCCAGTACTTC